What follows describes a single T cell receptor beta chain. This record belongs to a study of blood T cell repertoires in COVID-19. About the research overall: Samples representing acute and convalescent COVID-19 were sourced from the United States, Italy and Spain. PBMCs, B-cell-depleted T cells, or T cells were the source of the cDNA or gDNA that made up the material.

As processed by the authors: Quantification of nucleated cells was approximated via reference gene primer amplification. Method: immunoSEQ multiplex PCR; TCRdb's copy keeps in-frame clones and lacks some. For V, J and clone size, that table is used; D and trimming come from the DNA. The sample has approximately 350,000 clones, 89% seen once. This CDR3 has 14 residues. Sequences were obtained from peripheral blood. This sequence originates from a man in his forties or fifties with acute or convalescent COVID-19. The rearrangement links TRBV12-2 to TRBJ2-1; whether TRBD2, the table's D call, matches the DNA was not checked. TRBV12-2 is labeled a pseudogene. CDR3 protein: CASRHYLVYNEQFF. In DNA, the CDR3 is TGTGCAAGTCGCCACTACCTCGTCTACAATGAGCAGTTCTTC.